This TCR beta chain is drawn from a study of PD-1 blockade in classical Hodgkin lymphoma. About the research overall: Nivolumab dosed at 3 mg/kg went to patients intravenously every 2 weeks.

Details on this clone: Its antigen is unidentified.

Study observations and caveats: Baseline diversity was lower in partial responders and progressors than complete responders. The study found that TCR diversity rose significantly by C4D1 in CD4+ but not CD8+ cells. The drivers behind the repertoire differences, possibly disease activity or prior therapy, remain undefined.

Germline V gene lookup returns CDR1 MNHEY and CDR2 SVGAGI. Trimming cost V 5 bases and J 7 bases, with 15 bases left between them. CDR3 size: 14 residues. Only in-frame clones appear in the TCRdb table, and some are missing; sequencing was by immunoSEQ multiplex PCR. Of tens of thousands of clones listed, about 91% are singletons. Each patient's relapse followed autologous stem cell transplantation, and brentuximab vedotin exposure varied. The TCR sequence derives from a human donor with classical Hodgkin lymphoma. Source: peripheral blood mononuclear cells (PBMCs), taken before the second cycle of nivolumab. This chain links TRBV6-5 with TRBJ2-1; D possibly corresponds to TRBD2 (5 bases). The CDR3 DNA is TGTGCCAGCAGTCGTTTGAGGGATGTGAATGAGCAGTTCTTC. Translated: CASSRLRDVNEQFF.